Below, one T cell receptor beta chain is given with its context. Its antigen is not known. The entry originates in a study of T cell repertoires in cytomegalovirus infection. The overall study: From public TCR beta signatures came an indication of both CMV infection and matching HLA type.

Points from the study as a whole: Clonotype analysis showed dominance of the ex vivo response by HLA-C-restricted CMV-specific TCR beta clonotypes. Summed frequency of public TCR beta families distinguished CMV carriers with the relevant HLA.

Trimming cost V 4 bases and J 1 base, with 12 bases left between them. The CDR3 totals 15 residues. Germline loops: CDR1 SGHNT, CDR2 YYREEE (reference sequence). TCRdb ran MiXCR on the reads and lists one entry per CDR3 protein. Of a few hundred thousand distinct CDR3 sequences listed, over 15% are singletons. This TCR came from a human donor in good health (CMV status not recorded). Some clones in this sample may be carry-over from other donors' samples. This chain uses TRBV5-4 with TRBJ2-1; D ambiguous. The specimen was CD8+ T cells from PBMCs. This chain's CDR3 is CASSTSALSYNEQFF. For the CDR3, the DNA is TGTGCCAGCAGCACCTCAGCATTATCCTACAATGAGCAGTTCTTC.